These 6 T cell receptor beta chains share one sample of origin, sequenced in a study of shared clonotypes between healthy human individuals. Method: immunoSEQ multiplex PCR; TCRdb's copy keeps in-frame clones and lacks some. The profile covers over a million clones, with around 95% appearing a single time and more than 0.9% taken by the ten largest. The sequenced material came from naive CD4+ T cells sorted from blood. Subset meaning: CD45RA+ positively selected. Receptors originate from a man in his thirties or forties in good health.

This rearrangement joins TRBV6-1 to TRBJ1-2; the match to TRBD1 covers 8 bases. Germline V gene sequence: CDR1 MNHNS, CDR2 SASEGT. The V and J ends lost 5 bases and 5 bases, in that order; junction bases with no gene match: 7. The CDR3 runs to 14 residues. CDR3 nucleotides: TGTGCCAGCAGTAGGGACAGGACCGGTTATGGCTACACCTTC. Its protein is CASSRDRTGYGYTF.

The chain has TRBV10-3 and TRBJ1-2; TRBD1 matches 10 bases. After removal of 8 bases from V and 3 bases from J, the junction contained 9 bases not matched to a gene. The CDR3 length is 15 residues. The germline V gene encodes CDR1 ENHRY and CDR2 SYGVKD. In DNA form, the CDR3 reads TGTGCCATCCAGGACGCCGGACAGGGGGACTATGGCTACACCTTC. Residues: CAIQDAGQGDYGYTF.

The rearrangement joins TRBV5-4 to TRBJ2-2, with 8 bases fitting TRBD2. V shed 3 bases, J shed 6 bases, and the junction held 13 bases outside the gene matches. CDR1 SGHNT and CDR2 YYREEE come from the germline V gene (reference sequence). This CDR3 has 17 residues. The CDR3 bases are TGTGCCAGCAGCTGGGGCAGCGGGAGCCCGTTGGCCGGGGAGCTGTTTTTT. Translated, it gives CASSWGSGSPLAGELFF.

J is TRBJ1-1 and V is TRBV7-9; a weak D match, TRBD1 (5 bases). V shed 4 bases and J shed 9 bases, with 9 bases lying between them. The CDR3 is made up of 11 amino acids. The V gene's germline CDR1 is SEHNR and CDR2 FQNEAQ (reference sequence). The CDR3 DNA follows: TGTGCCAGCAGCTCGGGACTTCAAGCTTTCTTT. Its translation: CASSSGLQAFF.

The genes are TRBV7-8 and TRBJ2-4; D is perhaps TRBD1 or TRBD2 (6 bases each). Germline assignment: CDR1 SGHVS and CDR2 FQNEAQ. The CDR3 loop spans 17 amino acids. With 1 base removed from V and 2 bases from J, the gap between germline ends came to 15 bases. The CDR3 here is CASSLVGGGLTKNIQYF. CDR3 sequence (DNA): TGTGCCAGCAGCTTAGTCGGGGGCGGGTTGACCAAAAACATTCAGTACTTC. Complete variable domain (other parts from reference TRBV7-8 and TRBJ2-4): GAGVSQSPRYKVAKRGQDVALRCDPISGHVSLFWYQQALGQGPEFLTYFQNEAQLDKSGLPSDRFFAERPEGSVSTLKIQRTQQEDSAVYLCASSLVGGGLTKNIQYFGAGTRLSVL.

CDR3 in DNA: TGCGCCAGCAGCTTGGCACAGGGTGGCGCCGGGGAGCTGTTTTTT. This sequence encodes CASSLAQGGAGELFF. The V gene is TRBV5-1, the J gene TRBJ2-2; D might be TRBD1 (6 bases). Germline lookup yields CDR1 SGHRS and CDR2 YFSETQ. V was shortened by 0 bases and J by 6 bases, with 12 bases between the two germline ends. The CDR3 runs 15 residues.